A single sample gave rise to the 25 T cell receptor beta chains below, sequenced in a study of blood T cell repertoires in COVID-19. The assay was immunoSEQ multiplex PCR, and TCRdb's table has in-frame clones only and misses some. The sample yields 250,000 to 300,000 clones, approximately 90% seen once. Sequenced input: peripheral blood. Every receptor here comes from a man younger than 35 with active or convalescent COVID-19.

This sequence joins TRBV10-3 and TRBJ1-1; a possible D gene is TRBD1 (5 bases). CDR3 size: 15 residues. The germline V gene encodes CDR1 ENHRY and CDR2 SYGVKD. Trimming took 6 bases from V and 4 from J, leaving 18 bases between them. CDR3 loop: CAISANQGGPTEAFF. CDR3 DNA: TGTGCCATCAGCGCTAACCAGGGAGGGCCCACTGAAGCTTTCTTT.

This chain's CDR3 is CASSVSGPSTDTQYF. The CDR3 region has the DNA TGTGCCAGCAGCGTAAGCGGCCCTAGCACAGATACGCAGTATTTT. The rearrangement joins TRBV9 to TRBJ2-3; weak D call: TRBD2 (5 bases). The CDR3 sequence is 15 residues long. V was clipped by 1 base and J by 0 bases, with 9 bases between them. Germline-derived CDR1 and CDR2 are SGDLS and YYNGEE.

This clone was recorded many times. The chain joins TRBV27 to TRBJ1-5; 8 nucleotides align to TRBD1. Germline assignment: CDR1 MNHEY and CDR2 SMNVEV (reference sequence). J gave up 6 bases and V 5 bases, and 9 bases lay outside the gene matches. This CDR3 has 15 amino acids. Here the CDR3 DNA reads TGTGCCAGCAGTCCCACCGGGACAGGTTTTCAGCCCCAGCATTTT. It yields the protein CASSPTGTGFQPQHF.

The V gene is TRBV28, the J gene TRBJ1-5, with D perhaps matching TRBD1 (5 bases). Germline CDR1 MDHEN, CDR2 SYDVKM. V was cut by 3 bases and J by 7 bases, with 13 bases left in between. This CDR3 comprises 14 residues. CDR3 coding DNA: TGTGCCAGCAGTTTTTTGCCAGGGAGGCAGCCCCAGCATTTT. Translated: CASSFLPGRQPQHF.

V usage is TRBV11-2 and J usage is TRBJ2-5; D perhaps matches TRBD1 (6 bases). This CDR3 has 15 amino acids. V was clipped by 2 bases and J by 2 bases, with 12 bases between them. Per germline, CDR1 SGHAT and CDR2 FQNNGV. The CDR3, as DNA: TGTGCCAGCAGCTTATCTAACGGACAGCAAGAGACCCAGTACTTC. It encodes CASSLSNGQQETQYF.

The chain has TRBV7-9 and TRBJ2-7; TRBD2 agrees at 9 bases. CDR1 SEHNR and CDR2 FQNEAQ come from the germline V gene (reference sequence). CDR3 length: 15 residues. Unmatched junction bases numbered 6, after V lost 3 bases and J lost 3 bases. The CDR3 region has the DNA TGTGCCAGCAGCTTGGGGACTAGCCGTAACTACGAGCAGTACTTC. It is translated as CASSLGTSRNYEQYF.

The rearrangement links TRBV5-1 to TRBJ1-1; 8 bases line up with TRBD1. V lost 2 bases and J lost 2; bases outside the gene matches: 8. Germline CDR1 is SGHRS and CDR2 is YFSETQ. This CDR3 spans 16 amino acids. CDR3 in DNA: TGCGCCAGCAGCTTACAACAAACAGGGGGTAACACTGAAGCTTTCTTT. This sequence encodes CASSLQQTGGNTEAFF.

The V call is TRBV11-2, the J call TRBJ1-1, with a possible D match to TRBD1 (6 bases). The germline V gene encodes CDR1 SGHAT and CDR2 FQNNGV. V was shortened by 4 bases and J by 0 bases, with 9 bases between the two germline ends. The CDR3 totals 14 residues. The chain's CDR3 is CASSYDRLNTEAFF. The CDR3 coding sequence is TGTGCCAGCAGCTATGACAGGCTGAACACTGAAGCTTTCTTT.

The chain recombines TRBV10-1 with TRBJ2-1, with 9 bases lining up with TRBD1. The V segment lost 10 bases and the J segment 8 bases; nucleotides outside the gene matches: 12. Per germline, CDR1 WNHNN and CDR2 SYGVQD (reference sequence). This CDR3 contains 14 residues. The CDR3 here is CATGSGTGTDEQFF. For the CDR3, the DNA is TGCGCCACCGGCTCCGGGACAGGGACGGATGAGCAGTTCTTC.

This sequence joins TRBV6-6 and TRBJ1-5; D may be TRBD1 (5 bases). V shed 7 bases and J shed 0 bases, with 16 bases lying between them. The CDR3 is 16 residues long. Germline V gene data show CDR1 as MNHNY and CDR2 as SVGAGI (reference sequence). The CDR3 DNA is TGTGCCAGCACCGACGGGGGTATGATTAGCAATCAGCCCCAGCATTTT. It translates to CASTDGGMISNQPQHF.

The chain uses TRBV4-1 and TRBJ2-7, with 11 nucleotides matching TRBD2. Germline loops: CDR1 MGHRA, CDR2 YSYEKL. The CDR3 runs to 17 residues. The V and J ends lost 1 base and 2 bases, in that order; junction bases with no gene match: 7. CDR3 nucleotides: TGCGCCAGCAGCCAAGTCGTTAGCGGGGGGGCCGCCTACGAGCAGTACTTC. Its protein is CASSQVVSGGAAYEQYF.

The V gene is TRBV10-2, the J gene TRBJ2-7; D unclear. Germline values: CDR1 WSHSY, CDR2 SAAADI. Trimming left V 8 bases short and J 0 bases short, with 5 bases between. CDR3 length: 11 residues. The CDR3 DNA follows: TGCGCCAGCGGCCTCTCCTACGAGCAGTACTTC. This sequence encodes CASGLSYEQYF.

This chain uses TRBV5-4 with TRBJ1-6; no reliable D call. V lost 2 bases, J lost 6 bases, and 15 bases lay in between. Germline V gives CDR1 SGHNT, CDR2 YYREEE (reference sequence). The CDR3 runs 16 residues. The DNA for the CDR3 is TGTGCCAGCAGCTTCCTATCTCTTCAGGCTAATTCACCCCTCCACTTT. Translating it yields CASSFLSLQANSPLHF.

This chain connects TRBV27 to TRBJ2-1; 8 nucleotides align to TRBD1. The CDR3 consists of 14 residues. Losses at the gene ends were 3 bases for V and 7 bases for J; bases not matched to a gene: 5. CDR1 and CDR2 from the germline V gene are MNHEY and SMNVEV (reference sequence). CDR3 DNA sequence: TGTGCCAGCAGTTTCAGGGGGCGAAGGAATGAGCAGTTCTTC. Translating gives CASSFRGRRNEQFF.

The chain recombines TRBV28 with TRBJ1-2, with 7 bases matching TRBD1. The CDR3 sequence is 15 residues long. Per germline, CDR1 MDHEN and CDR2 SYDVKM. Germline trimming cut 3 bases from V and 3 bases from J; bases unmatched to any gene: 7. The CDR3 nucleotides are TGTGCCAGCAGTTTGGAGGGGGCAAGCTACTATGGCTACACCTTC. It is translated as CASSLEGASYYGYTF.

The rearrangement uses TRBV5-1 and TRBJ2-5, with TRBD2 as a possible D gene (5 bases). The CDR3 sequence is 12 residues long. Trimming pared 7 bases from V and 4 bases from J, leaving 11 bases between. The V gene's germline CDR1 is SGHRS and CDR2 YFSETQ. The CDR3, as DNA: TGCGCCAGCTCTGGAGGTTCAGAGACCCAGTACTTC. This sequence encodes CASSGGSETQYF.

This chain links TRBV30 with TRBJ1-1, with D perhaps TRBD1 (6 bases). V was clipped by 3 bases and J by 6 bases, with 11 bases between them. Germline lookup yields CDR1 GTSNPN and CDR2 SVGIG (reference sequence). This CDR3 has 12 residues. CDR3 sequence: CAWSRAGAEAFF. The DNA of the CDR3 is TGTGCCTGGAGCAGGGCAGGGGCTGAAGCTTTCTTT.

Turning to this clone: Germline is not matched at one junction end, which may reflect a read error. Here the CDR3 reads CASGFRSTDTQYF. CDR3 sequence (DNA): TGTGCCAGCGGTTTCAGGTCCACAGATACGCAGTATTTT. The V gene is TRBV12-3 or TRBV12-4, the J gene TRBJ2-3; D not resolved. This CDR3 contains 13 residues.

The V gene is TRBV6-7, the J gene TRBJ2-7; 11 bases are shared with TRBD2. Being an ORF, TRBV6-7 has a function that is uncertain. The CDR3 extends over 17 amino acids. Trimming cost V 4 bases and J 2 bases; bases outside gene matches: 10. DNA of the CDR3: TGTGCCAGCAGTTCTCGACTAGCGGGATCCCGCCCCTACGAGCAGTACTTC. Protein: CASSSRLAGSRPYEQYF.

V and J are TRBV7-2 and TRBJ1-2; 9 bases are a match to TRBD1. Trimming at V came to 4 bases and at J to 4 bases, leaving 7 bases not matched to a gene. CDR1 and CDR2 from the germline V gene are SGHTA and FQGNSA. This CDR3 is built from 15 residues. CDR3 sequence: CASSSEDRGIYGYTF. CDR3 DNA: TGTGCCAGCAGCTCGGAGGACAGGGGAATCTATGGCTACACCTTC.

This CDR3 reads CAMNPEQGGNEKLFF. Here the CDR3 DNA reads TGTGCCATGAACCCCGAACAGGGTGGTAATGAAAAACTGTTTTTT. This rearrangement joins TRBV10-3 to TRBJ1-4, with D tentatively TRBD1 (6 bases). The CDR3 contains 15 residues. The V and J ends lost 9 bases and 4 bases respectively, with 18 bases between them. Germline CDR1 and CDR2: ENHRY and SYGVKD.

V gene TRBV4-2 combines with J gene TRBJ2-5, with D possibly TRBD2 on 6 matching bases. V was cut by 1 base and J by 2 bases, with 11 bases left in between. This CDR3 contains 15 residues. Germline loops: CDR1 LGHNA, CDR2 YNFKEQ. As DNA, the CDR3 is TGTGCCAGCAGCCAAGGGACCGGGAGACAAGAGACCCAGTACTTC. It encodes CASSQGTGRQETQYF.

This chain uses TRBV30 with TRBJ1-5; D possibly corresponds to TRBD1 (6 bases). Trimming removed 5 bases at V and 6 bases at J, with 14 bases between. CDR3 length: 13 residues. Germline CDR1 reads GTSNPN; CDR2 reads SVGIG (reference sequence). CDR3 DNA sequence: TGTGCCTGGGGCATGGGGGCGGGTCAGCCCCAGCATTTT. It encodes CAWGMGAGQPQHF.

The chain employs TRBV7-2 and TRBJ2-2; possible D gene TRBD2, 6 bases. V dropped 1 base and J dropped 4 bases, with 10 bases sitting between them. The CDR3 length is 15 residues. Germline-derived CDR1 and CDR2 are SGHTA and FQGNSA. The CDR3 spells CASSLGAGPTGELFF. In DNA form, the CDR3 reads TGTGCCAGCAGCTTAGGGGCGGGGCCCACCGGGGAGCTGTTTTTT.

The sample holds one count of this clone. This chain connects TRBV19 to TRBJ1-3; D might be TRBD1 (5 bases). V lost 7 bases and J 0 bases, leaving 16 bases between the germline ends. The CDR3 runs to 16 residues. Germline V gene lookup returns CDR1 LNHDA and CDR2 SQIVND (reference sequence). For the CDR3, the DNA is TGTGCCAGTACCCTGGGACGGAGGGACTCTGGAAACACCATATATTTT. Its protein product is CASTLGRRDSGNTIYF.